A single sample is the source of the 6 T cell receptor beta chains below, sequenced in a study of blood T cell repertoires in COVID-19. Here immunoSEQ multiplex PCR was the method, and the copy in TCRdb shows in-frame clones only, minus some. The sample carries more than 400,000 clones, around 90% recorded once. The specimen was PBMCs or T cells enriched from blood (not recorded which). These receptors were taken from a woman aged 18-29 years who had recovered from COVID-19.

This clone was detected once. The chain is built from TRBV16 and TRBJ1-2; TRBD1 aligns across 7 bases. Trimming removed 4 bases from V and 6 bases from J; junction bases left unmatched: 8. The CDR3 spans 14 residues. Looked up from germline, CDR1 is KGHSY and CDR2 is FQNENV. The CDR3 bases are TGTGCCAGCAGCCTCGTCCGGGACAGCGATGGCTACACCTTC. Protein product: CASSLVRDSDGYTF.

This clone showed up just a few times. The chain has TRBV30 and TRBJ1-6; 7 bases line up with TRBD1. Germline trimming cut 7 bases from V and 6 bases from J; bases unmatched to any gene: 6. The CDR3 spans 13 residues. Germline CDR1 reads GTSNPN; CDR2 reads SVGIG (reference sequence). The CDR3 sequence: CASKTGSNSPLHF. CDR3 DNA: TGTGCCTCCAAGACAGGGTCTAATTCACCCCTCCACTTT.

V usage is TRBV5-8 and J usage is TRBJ1-2; the D gene is possibly TRBD1 (5 bases). Trimming cost V 1 base and J 8 bases, with 18 bases left between them. CDR1 SGHTS and CDR2 YDEGEE come from the germline V gene. The CDR3 length is 15 residues. Here the CDR3 reads CASSLNSGGMEGYTF. CDR3 bases: TGTGCCAGCAGCTTGAATTCGGGGGGGATGGAAGGCTACACCTTC.

This clone has just a few counts. The V and J genes are TRBV5-1 and TRBJ1-2, with 10 bases that match TRBD1. Unmatched junction bases numbered 2, after V lost 0 bases and J lost 6 bases. This CDR3 contains 14 residues. Germline V gene data show CDR1 as SGHRS and CDR2 as YFSETQ. The CDR3 loop reads CASSLEDRGDGYTF. Here the CDR3 DNA reads TGCGCCAGCAGCTTGGAGGACAGGGGGGATGGCTACACCTTC.

The chain has TRBV5-6 and TRBJ1-2; possible D gene TRBD1, 5 bases. Germline V gene lookup returns CDR1 SGHDT and CDR2 YYEEEE. The CDR3 contains 12 residues. V was shortened by 1 base and J by 5 bases, with 6 bases between the two germline ends. DNA for the CDR3: TGTGCCAGCAGCTTGTCAGGGTATGGCTACACCTTC. It codes for CASSLSGYGYTF.

The CDR3 region is CASSLMGQGGPEAFF. CDR3 coding DNA: TGTGCCAGCAGCTTAATGGGACAGGGGGGACCTGAAGCTTTCTTT. The gene calls are TRBV7-2 and TRBJ1-1; TRBD1 aligns across 11 bases. Germline CDR1 SGHTA, CDR2 FQGNSA. The V gene end was trimmed by 2 bases and the J gene end by 6 bases; junction bases not matched to a gene: 5. This CDR3 comprises 15 residues.